This TCR beta chain appears in the sequencing data of a study of blood T cell repertoires in COVID-19. In the study overall: Sites in the United States, Italy and Spain provided acute and convalescent COVID-19 samples. Nucleic acid was either cDNA or gDNA, and it came from T cells, B-cell-depleted T cells, or PBMCs.

In the original workflow: By means of reference gene primer amplification, nucleated cell counts were estimated. TCRdb's table, derived via immunoSEQ multiplex PCR, lists solely in-frame clones and lacks some. The V and J calls and clone size come from that table; D and trimming were worked out from the DNA. This table holds about 260,000 clones, less than 90% found once. Germline V gives CDR1 KGHSH, CDR2 LQKENI. This CDR3 is 15 amino acids long. V was pared by 6 bases and J by 2 bases, with 13 bases between. As to this clone: Distinct nucleotide sequences in the sample also encode this CDR3.

The chain joins TRBV18 to TRBJ2-2; no reliable D call. Source material: peripheral blood. This receptor was identified in a human donor in a cohort sampled during active COVID-19. CDR3 DNA: TGTGCCAGCTCCCCCATTGCGGTTAACACCGGGGAGCTGTTTTTT. Its translation is CASSPIAVNTGELFF.